This T cell receptor beta chain was captured by sequencing in a study of blood T cell repertoires in COVID-19 (dated by TCRdb to the early 2020s). At the level of the whole study: Collaborator samples came from the United States, Italy and Spain and covered acute and convalescent phases of COVID-19. The material from the prospective study consisted of cDNA or gDNA derived from T cells, B-cell-depleted T cells, or PBMCs. The dataset comprised deeply sampled blood TCRbeta repertoires from subjects exposed to, actively infected with, or recovered from COVID-19. A freely available public database, intended as a resource for researchers studying the immune response to SARS-CoV-2, is where the repertoires were released. Samples came from the ongoing ImmuneRACE study (first 160 participants) plus 1,254 subjects from 6 global collaborators. Sample metadata almost always included a de-identified subject ID, COVID-19 status, age in years and sex. HLA class I and class II types, where available, came from metadata supplied by the sample provider rather than from assay-based typing.

The immunoSEQ Assay, a bias-controlled multiplex PCR, was used to amplify TCRbeta CDR3 regions from genomic DNA. From the authors' description of their analysis: The number of nucleated cells in each sample was estimated by amplification of reference gene primers within the assay. Sequence reads were collapsed and filtered to measure the absolute abundance of every unique TCRbeta CDR3 rearrangement. For each sample, productive Simpson clonality was calculated as the square root of Simpson's diversity index over productive rearrangements. The immuneACCESS repertoire file appears here via TCRdb, limited to in-frame rearrangements. These files lack a portion of the clones; in checked studies, under half of the deficit traces to unresolved V genes, and the cause of the others is not known. For V, J and clone size, that table is used; D and trimming come from the DNA. The sample has 350,000 to 400,000 clones on record, 90% to 95% of them singletons. The ten largest account for over 0.7% of the sample.

The CDR3 numbers 14 residues from cysteine through phenylalanine. Left in the record is the CDR3 DNA by itself, 42 bases read in frame from the first base. According to the germline V gene (reference sequence), CDR1 reads GTSNPN and CDR2 reads SVGIG. Trimming leaves V shorter by 2 bases and J shorter by 8 bases, with the junction holding 9 bases beyond the gene matches. In the prospective study, participants were roughly 18 to 95 years old, resided in under 30 geographic areas of the United States, and were enrolled through a virtual design. In the prospective study, cohorts were assigned on the basis of participant-reported clinical history obtained from a screening survey and a study questionnaire. A participant counted as exposed if, within 2 weeks of entering the study, that participant had been in contact with someone who had a PCR-confirmed or clinician-diagnosed COVID-19 case. Mobile phlebotomists in the prospective study collected whole blood, serum and a nasopharyngeal or oropharyngeal swab from every participant. Participants in the prospective study had the option to provide additional blood draws and questionnaires over a roughly 2-month period. Before DNA extraction, blood samples from the prospective study were shipped at room temperature or frozen.

Findings and caveats that apply to the study as a whole: How much clinical and demographic metadata was included differed by source and by participant, and the metadata was provided uncurated.

As concerns this clone: Its target antigen remains unknown. No much larger clone is present one base from it, and per-base qualities are unavailable.

The sequence was collected from a woman in her thirties or forties who had been exposed to COVID-19. The V gene is TRBV30 and the J gene is TRBJ1-2, with TRBD1 identical over 9 junction bases. Sequenced sample: PBMCs or T cells enriched from blood (not recorded which). The CDR3 in this case is CAWSPGQGNYGYTF. The nucleotide sequence reads TGTGCCTGGAGTCCGGGACAGGGTAATTACGGCTACACCTTC.